This T cell receptor beta chain is from a study of OX40 agonist ivuxolimab in advanced cancers. In the study overall: The study gave patients intravenous ivuxolimab at 0.01 to 10 mg/kg every 2 weeks.

This clone was found once. Its specificity is unknown. The data were produced by immunoSEQ multiplex PCR, yet TCRdb's version contains in-frame clones alone and is incomplete. The profile shows around 69,000 clones, roughly nine tenths of them singletons. Study results and limitations: On average, CD8+ T cells had more expanded clones than CD4+.

CDR3 length: 14 residues. V gave up 6 bases and J gave up 6 bases; unmatched junction bases: 7. Germline CDR1 and CDR2: SGHVS and FQNEAQ. The chain couples TRBV7-8 to TRBJ1-4, with 7 bases that match TRBD1. The sequence was collected from an adult with an advanced solid tumor such as melanoma, head and neck, liver or kidney cancer. This material consisted of CD4+ or CD8+ T cells sorted from blood, taken in a trial of the OX40 agonist ivuxolimab. CDR3 DNA sequence: TGTGCCAGCAGGGACGACAGGGCCTATGAAAAACTGTTTTTT. The encoded protein is CASRDDRAYEKLFF.